A single sample gave rise to the 7 T cell receptor beta chains below, sequenced in a study of T-cell reconstitution after alpha-beta-depleted transplantation in children. TCRbeta library preparation incorporated unique molecular identifiers. Each CDR3 protein gets one entry after TCRdb re-called the PCR reads with MiXCR. The top ten clones hold roughly 13% of a sample with 65,000 to 90,000 distinct CDR3 sequences, 9.5% to 13% of them seen once. The specimen comprised PBMCs, sampled before TCRalphabeta/CD19-depleted stem cell transplant. The receptors come from a boy aged 5 to 17 with acute myeloid leukemia, due to receive a stem cell transplant.

This clonotype came up many times. The J gene is TRBJ1-2, the V gene TRBV20-1, with D possibly TRBD1 on 5 matching bases. The CDR3 has 18 amino acids. V was trimmed by 5 bases and J by 0 bases, leaving 25 bases between them. Germline CDR1 DFQATT, CDR2 SNEGSKA (reference sequence). For the CDR3, the DNA is TGCAGTGCTGGAAGGTTGCCCCCGGGACTCCTAACTAACTATGGCTACACCTTC. It is translated as CSAGRLPPGLLTNYGYTF.

This clonotype was seen at least ten times. This chain uses TRBV10-3 with TRBJ1-2; 11 positions agree with TRBD1. The CDR3 totals 14 residues. The J segment lost 8 bases and the V segment lost 5 bases, leaving 7 bases of the junction unmatched. Looked up from germline, CDR1 is ENHRY and CDR2 is SYGVKD. The CDR3 region has the DNA TGTGCCATCAGTAGGACAGGGGGCTCTAAAGGCTACACCTTC. Its translation is CAISRTGGSKGYTF.

The table lists this clonotype with many counts. The V gene is TRBV7-2, the J gene TRBJ2-3; D unclear. V lost 7 bases to trimming and J lost 5 bases, with 19 bases between them. This CDR3 comprises 15 residues. Germline CDR1 SGHTA, CDR2 FQGNSA. CDR3 loop: CASTTGPPGGDTQYF. The CDR3 nucleotides read TGTGCCAGCACCACCGGGCCTCCTGGTGGAGATACGCAGTATTTT.

This clonotype was detected a few times. The V call is TRBV10-1, the J call TRBJ1-1; the D is unclear. Trimming shortened V by 4 bases and J by 0 bases, and 9 bases separated the two germline ends. CDR3 length: 14 amino acids. CDR1 is WNHNN, CDR2 SYGVQD, per germline (reference sequence). CDR3 sequence: CASSAEIMNTEAFF. As DNA, the CDR3 is TGCGCCAGCAGTGCGGAGATTATGAACACTGAAGCTTTCTTT.

This clonotype was seen many times. V gene TRBV29-1 combines with J gene TRBJ2-1; 13 bases are a match to TRBD2. The CDR3 covers 17 residues. Germline V gene sequence: CDR1 SQVTM, CDR2 ANQGSEA. J lost 2 bases, V lost 4 bases, and 8 bases had no gene match. The CDR3 coding sequence is TGCAGCGTTGCTCCCAGGACTAGCGGGAGCCCCTACAATGAGCAGTTCTTC. Its translation: CSVAPRTSGSPYNEQFF.

This clonotype was seen at least ten times. The chain carries TRBV12-3 or TRBV12-4 and TRBJ1-1; D not resolved. The CDR3 has 15 residues. The V gene lost 7 bases and the J gene lost 0 bases, with 15 bases spanning the gap. Here the CDR3 reads CASTPDGLMNTEAFF. The CDR3 DNA sequence: TGTGCCAGCACTCCGGACGGCCTGATGAACACTGAAGCTTTCTTT.

At least ten counts were recorded for this clonotype. The chain carries TRBV28 and TRBJ2-3; D call uncertain. Trimming took off 5 bases at V and 2 bases at J, with 11 bases between the two ends. Germline V gene data show CDR1 as MDHEN and CDR2 as SYDVKM. The CDR3 runs to 14 residues. CDR3 amino acids: CASSRHGFTDTQYF. CDR3 coding DNA: TGTGCCAGCAGTCGCCACGGATTCACAGATACGCAGTATTTT.